This TCR beta chain was identified during a study of CD8 T cells in Susac syndrome. The germline V gene encodes CDR1 MNHEY and CDR2 SVGAGI. V lost 5 bases to trimming and J lost 2 bases, with 10 bases between them. The CDR3 contains 15 residues. RNA, at about 0.45 to 1 ug, was reverse transcribed with random hexamers. Amplification of TCR beta CDR3 was carried out by immunoSEQ multiplex PCR, which covered 54 Vbeta and 13 Jbeta segments. TCRdb analysed the immunoSEQ multiplex PCR reads with MiXCR anew, one entry per CDR3 protein. The sample lists about 160,000 distinct CDR3 sequences; about 90% were seen once.

The chain uses TRBV6-5 and TRBJ2-6; tentative D call: TRBD2 (5 bases). This clonotype was obtained from a human donor in good health. Sequenced material: CD4+ T cells from PBMCs. CDR3 sequence (DNA): TGTGCCAGCAGTCCCGGGAAGGCTGGGGCCAACGTCCTGACTTTC. This gives the protein CASSPGKAGANVLTF.